Included here is one T cell receptor beta chain sequence, with context. As yet, its antigen is unknown. Distinct nucleotide sequences in the sample also encode this CDR3. These data belong to a study of shared clonotypes between healthy human individuals. Findings and limits, study-wide: Researchers sampled only blood; tissue repertoires likely differ.

There were only Caucasian adults among the donors, and all lived in Nashville, Tennessee. V lost 2 bases to trimming and J lost 5 bases, with 10 bases between them. Per the germline V gene, CDR1 is SGHRS and CDR2 is YFSETQ. The CDR3 consists of 13 residues. Profiling relied on immunoSEQ multiplex PCR, and the TCRdb table lists in-frame clones only, not all of them. The repertoire holds about 2 million clones, with 85% to 95% as singletons. The specimen was naive CD4+ T cells sorted from blood. As to subset: CD45RA+ positively selected. This clonotype was obtained from a man aged 18-30 years in good health. The chain has TRBV5-1 and TRBJ2-5; D perhaps matches TRBD1 (6 bases). The CDR3 protein is CASSLQGAETQYF. The CDR3 coding sequence is TGCGCCAGCAGCTTACAGGGTGCGGAGACCCAGTACTTC.